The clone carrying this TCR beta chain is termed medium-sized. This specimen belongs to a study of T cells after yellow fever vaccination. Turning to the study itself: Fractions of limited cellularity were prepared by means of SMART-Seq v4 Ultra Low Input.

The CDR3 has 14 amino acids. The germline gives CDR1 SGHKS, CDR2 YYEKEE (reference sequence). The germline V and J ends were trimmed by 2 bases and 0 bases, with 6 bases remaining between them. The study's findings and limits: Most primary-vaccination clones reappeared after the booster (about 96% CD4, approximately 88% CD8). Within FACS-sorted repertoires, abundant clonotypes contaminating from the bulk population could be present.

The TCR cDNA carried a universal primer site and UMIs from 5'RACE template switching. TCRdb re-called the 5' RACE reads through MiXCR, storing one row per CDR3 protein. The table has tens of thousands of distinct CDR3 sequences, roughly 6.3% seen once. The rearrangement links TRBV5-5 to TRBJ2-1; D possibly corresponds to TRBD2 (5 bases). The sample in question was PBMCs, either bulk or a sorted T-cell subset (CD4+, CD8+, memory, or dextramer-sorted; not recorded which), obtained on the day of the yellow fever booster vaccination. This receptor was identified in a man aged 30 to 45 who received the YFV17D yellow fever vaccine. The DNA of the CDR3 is TGTGCCAGCAGCTTTCGGGGCTCCTACAATGAGCAGTTCTTC. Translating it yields CASSFRGSYNEQFF.